These 23 T cell receptor beta chains were sequenced from one sample in a study of blood T cell repertoires in COVID-19. Assay: immunoSEQ multiplex PCR; the TCRdb copy retains only in-frame clones and omits some. The table lists 95,000 to 100,000 clones, roughly 80% of them singletons. The sequenced sample consisted of peripheral blood. These TCRs come from a woman older than 75 with acute or convalescent COVID-19.

This rearrangement joins TRBV13 to TRBJ2-2; 7 positions match TRBD1. V dropped 2 bases and J dropped 6; count of bases not matched to a gene: 9. Germline CDR1 and CDR2: PRHDT and FYEKMQ (reference sequence). The CDR3 runs 16 residues. The CDR3, as DNA: TGTGCCAGCAGCTTATCCCGGGCTACAGGGGCCGGGGAGCTGTTTTTT. The encoded protein is CASSLSRATGAGELFF.

The rearrangement links TRBV2 to TRBJ1-3; possibly TRBD1 for D (5 bases). The CDR3 covers 13 residues. V shed 4 bases and J shed 6 bases, with 10 bases lying between them. Germline V gene data show CDR1 as SNHLY and CDR2 as FYNNEI. The CDR3 DNA reads TGTGCCAGCAGTGGGGGCCGGAAAAACACCATATATTTT. This encodes CASSGGRKNTIYF.

The CDR3, as DNA: TGTGCCAGCAGGGCCACAGTGGGGGGGCGAGAGACCCAGTACTTC. This sequence encodes CASRATVGGRETQYF. V and J are TRBV28 and TRBJ2-5, with D possibly TRBD2 on 7 matching bases. CDR3 length: 15 amino acids. V was clipped by 6 bases and J by 4 bases, with 18 bases between them. Germline V gene lookup returns CDR1 MDHEN and CDR2 SYDVKM.

The CDR3 spells CASSLEGQGPDSPLHF. The CDR3 nucleotides are TGTGCCAGCAGTTTAGAGGGACAGGGACCCGATTCACCCCTCCACTTT. V and J are TRBV28 and TRBJ1-6; 9 nucleotides agree with TRBD1. The germline V gene encodes CDR1 MDHEN and CDR2 SYDVKM. This CDR3 spans 16 amino acids. With V trimmed by 2 bases and J by 8 bases, 7 bases remained unmatched.

The gene calls are TRBV19 and TRBJ1-5; the D gene is possibly TRBD1 (6 bases). V shed 3 bases and J shed 2 bases, with 11 bases lying between them. The CDR3 is made up of 15 amino acids. CDR1 is LNHDA, CDR2 SQIVND, per germline (reference sequence). Here the CDR3 DNA reads TGTGCCAGTAGTATCAGGGGAGGGGGCAATCAGCCCCAGCATTTT. Amino acid sequence: CASSIRGGGNQPQHF. The variable domain in full, with the rest retrieved from reference TRBV19 and TRBJ1-5, is DGGITQSPKYLFRKEGQNVTLSCEQNLNHDAMYWYRQDPGQGLRLIYYSQIVNDFQKGDIAEGYSVSREKKESFPLTVTSAQKNPTAFYLCASSIRGGGNQPQHFGDGTRLSIL.

This rearrangement joins TRBV9 to TRBJ2-1, with D possibly being TRBD2 (5 bases). Looked up from germline, CDR1 is SGDLS and CDR2 is YYNGEE. The CDR3 sequence is 15 residues long. Between the trimmed V and J ends, which lost 0 bases and 5 bases, there was a span of 12 bases. CDR3 sequence (DNA): TGTGCCAGCAGCGTAGCTACGGGAATCCACAATGAGCAGTTCTTC. Residues: CASSVATGIHNEQFF.

The chain has TRBV28 and TRBJ1-1; D is possibly TRBD1 (5 bases). This CDR3 region has 12 residues. Germline CDR1 reads MDHEN; CDR2 reads SYDVKM. Trimming stripped 2 bases from V and 11 bases from J, with 12 bases between. The CDR3 DNA sequence: TGTGCCAGCAGTTTAGTAGGGAGGGGTGCTTTCTTT. This sequence encodes CASSLVGRGAFF.

The CDR3 DNA follows: TGTGCCAGCAGTTTCTCGACTAGCGGCAAGGGGCATACGCAGTATTTT. Amino acids: CASSFSTSGKGHTQYF. The rearrangement links TRBV27 to TRBJ2-3; TRBD2 matches at 9 bases. Germline loops: CDR1 MNHEY, CDR2 SMNVEV (reference sequence). There are 16 residues in the CDR3. V was clipped by 3 bases and J by 7 bases; unmatched bases: 11.

V gene TRBV28 combines with J gene TRBJ2-3, with 7 bases identical to TRBD1. Germline-derived CDR1 and CDR2 are MDHEN and SYDVKM. V shed 5 bases, J shed 4 bases, and the junction held 9 bases outside the gene matches. This CDR3 contains 15 residues. Here the CDR3 reads CASSPRGRLPDTQYF. As DNA, the CDR3 is TGTGCCAGCAGTCCAAGGGGGCGCCTCCCAGATACGCAGTATTTT.

The chain uses TRBV5-4 and TRBJ2-4; tentatively, D is TRBD2 (5 bases). Trimming took off 2 bases at V and 5 bases at J, with 11 bases between the two ends. The germline CDR1 and CDR2 sequences are SGHNT and YYREEE (reference sequence). This CDR3 is 14 amino acids long. The CDR3 sequence is CASSLRLGENIQYF. CDR3 bases: TGTGCCAGCAGCTTAAGACTCGGGGAAAACATTCAGTACTTC.

The chain combines TRBV9 with TRBJ1-3; D unresolved. V was shortened by 3 bases and J by 3 bases, with 16 bases between the two germline ends. The germline CDR1 and CDR2 sequences are SGDLS and YYNGEE. The CDR3 has 16 amino acids. Here the CDR3 DNA reads TGTGCCAGCAGCGAGGAGGTGGGAATCGGTGGAAACACCATATATTTT. Translating gives CASSEEVGIGGNTIYF. The variable domain in full, with the rest retrieved from reference TRBV9 and TRBJ1-3, is DSGVTQTPKHLITATGQRVTLRCSPRSGDLSVYWYQQSLDQGLQFLIQYYNGEERAKGNILERFSAQQFPDLHSELNLSSLELGDSALYFCASSEEVGIGGNTIYFGEGSWLTVV.

V is TRBV28 and J is TRBJ2-7; 8 nucleotides line up with TRBD2. V was clipped by 8 bases and J by 5 bases; unmatched bases: 11. The CDR3 is 14 residues long. Germline-derived CDR1 and CDR2 are MDHEN and SYDVKM. CDR3: CASLTSGGRDEQYF. DNA for the CDR3: TGTGCCAGCCTAACCAGCGGGGGAAGGGACGAGCAGTACTTC. Full variable domain (outside the CDR3, taken from reference TRBV28 and TRBJ2-7): DVKVTQSSRYLVKRTGEKVFLECVQDMDHENMFWYRQDPGLGLRLIYFSYDVKMKEKGDIPEGYSVSREKKERFSLILESASTNQTSMYLCASLTSGGRDEQYFGPGTRLTVT.

This clone was detected once. The V gene is TRBV27, the J gene TRBJ1-3; 8 bases match TRBD1. Germline lookup yields CDR1 MNHEY and CDR2 SMNVEV (reference sequence). CDR3 length equals 15 residues. V lost 2 bases to trimming and J lost 2 bases; unmatched junction nucleotides: 2. CDR3 bases: TGTGCCAGCAGTTTACAGGGGGCGGCTGGAAACACCATATATTTT. This sequence encodes CASSLQGAAGNTIYF.

The chain carries TRBV4-2 and TRBJ1-1, with D possibly matching TRBD1 (5 bases). Germline values: CDR1 LGHNA, CDR2 YNFKEQ. The CDR3 is made up of 14 amino acids. The V gene lost 5 bases and the J gene lost 0 bases, with 10 bases spanning the gap. The CDR3 nucleotides are TGTGCCAGCAGCACTGGAGGGGTGAACACTGAAGCTTTCTTT. Translation gives CASSTGGVNTEAFF.

The chain has TRBV6-1 and TRBJ1-2; D is ambiguous. V lost 2 bases and J 8 bases, leaving 12 bases between the germline ends. The CDR3 sequence is 13 residues long. Germline loops: CDR1 MNHNS, CDR2 SASEGT. Written as DNA, the CDR3 is TGTGCCAGCAGTGAATTGAGGGTTGGCGGCTACACCTTC. This codes for CASSELRVGGYTF.

This chain uses TRBV5-1 with TRBJ2-5, with 9 nucleotides matching TRBD1. The J segment lost 5 bases and the V segment lost 6 bases, leaving 14 bases of the junction unmatched. The CDR3 has 16 residues. Looked up from germline, CDR1 is SGHRS and CDR2 is YFSETQ. The CDR3 loop reads CASTRTGEMVAETQYF. The CDR3 bases are TGCGCCAGCACCAGGACAGGGGAGATGGTTGCGGAGACCCAGTACTTC.

V usage is TRBV28 and J usage is TRBJ1-1; maybe TRBD1 (6 bases). Trimming pared 5 bases from V and 8 bases from J, leaving 18 bases between. Germline V lookup: CDR1 MDHEN, CDR2 SYDVKM. The CDR3 totals 14 residues. CDR3 region: CASSPHRTVMEAFF. The CDR3 region has the DNA TGTGCCAGCAGTCCCCATCGGACAGTAATGGAAGCTTTCTTT.

The chain employs TRBV9 and TRBJ1-6, with 8 bases identical to TRBD1. Per the germline V gene, CDR1 is SGDLS and CDR2 is YYNGEE. Trimming removed 3 bases from V and 2 bases from J; junction bases left unmatched: 7. This CDR3 spans 17 amino acids. The CDR3 region is CASSAGTGLTYNSPLHF. In nucleotides, the CDR3 is TGTGCCAGCAGCGCGGGGACAGGCCTTACCTATAATTCACCCCTCCACTTT.

The gene calls are TRBV7-9 and TRBJ2-7; 12 bases are a match to TRBD2. J was trimmed by 1 base and V by 6 bases; bases with no gene match: 4. Germline V gives CDR1 SEHNR, CDR2 FQNEAQ (reference sequence). The CDR3 has 15 residues. Here the CDR3 reads CASRPSGGASYEQYF. The CDR3 DNA follows: TGTGCCAGCAGGCCTAGCGGGGGGGCGTCCTACGAGCAGTACTTC. The full variable domain, completed using reference TRBV7-9 and TRBJ2-7, is DTGVSQNPRHKITKRGQNVTFRCDPISEHNRLYWYRQTLGQGPEFLTYFQNEAQLEKSRLLSDRFSAERPKGSFSTLEIQRTEQGDSAMYLCASRPSGGASYEQYFGPGTRLTVT.

V gene TRBV7-8 combines with J gene TRBJ2-2; D may be TRBD1 (5 bases). The germline V gene encodes CDR1 SGHVS and CDR2 FQNEAQ. The ends were cut back, 5 bases at V and 6 bases at J, with 13 bases in the middle. This CDR3 has 14 amino acids. The CDR3 bases are TGTGCCAGCAGCACATCAGGGTTTCCCGGGGAGCTGTTTTTT. Translating gives CASSTSGFPGELFF.

The CDR3 reads CASSLSGGGSEKLFF. CDR3 DNA sequence: TGTGCCAGCAGTTTGTCAGGGGGCGGGAGCGAAAAACTGTTTTTT. The chain joins TRBV28 to TRBJ1-4; 8 bases map to TRBD1. The junction had 8 bases not matched to a gene; V was cut back by 3 bases and J by 8 bases. CDR1 MDHEN and CDR2 SYDVKM come from the germline V gene. CDR3 length: 15 amino acids.

This clone was detected once. The chain couples TRBV7-2 to TRBJ1-2; 7 bases map to TRBD1. The CDR3 length is 16 residues. Germline V gene lookup returns CDR1 SGHTA and CDR2 FQGNSA. Trimming took 5 bases from V and 8 from J; bases not matched to a gene: 17. The CDR3 DNA follows: TGTGCCAGCAGCCCGTGGGACAGCCAAAGGGGATCGGGCTACACCTTC. Its protein product is CASSPWDSQRGSGYTF.

The chain combines TRBV15 with TRBJ2-1, with 13 bases matching TRBD2. The CDR3 has 15 residues. Germline V gives CDR1 LNHNV, CDR2 YYDKDF (reference sequence). Unmatched junction bases numbered 9, after V lost 8 bases and J lost 8 bases. For the CDR3, the DNA is TGTGCCACCTACCCGACTAGCGGGGGGCCCCATGAGCAGTTCTTC. Its translation is CATYPTSGGPHEQFF.